This T cell receptor (beta chain) originates from a study of T cells after yellow fever vaccination. Study-level results: At around 95% for CD4 and approximately 89% for CD8, most primary-vaccination clones showed up again after the booster. A minor fraction of clonotypes spanned both CD4 and CD8 compartments. The secondary T-cell response peaked on day 5, not day 15, but was weaker.

A universal primer site and UMIs were added as TCR cDNA was made by 5'RACE template switching. TCRdb re-derived calls from the 5' RACE reads in MiXCR, one entry per CDR3 protein. The data hold more than 65,000 distinct CDR3 sequences, with about 7.2% observed a single time. Germline lookup yields CDR1 DFQATT and CDR2 SNEGSKA (reference sequence). The J segment lost 3 bases and the V segment lost 3 bases, leaving 4 bases of the junction unmatched. The CDR3 is 14 residues long. This clonotype was found many times. The antigen remains unidentified. The V and J genes are TRBV20-1 and TRBJ2-3, with 9 bases fitting TRBD1. The sample in question was CD8+ T cells sorted from PBMCs, obtained 10 days after the first yellow fever vaccination. The sequence was collected from a man aged 18 to 35 who received the YFV17D yellow fever vaccine. CDR3 sequence: CSASETGGTDTQYF. CDR3 DNA sequence: TGCAGTGCTAGCGAGACAGGGGGAACAGATACGCAGTATTTT.